This record looks at one TCR beta chain sequence and its context. What it binds is not known. Trimming took 0 bases from V and 10 from J; bases not matched to a gene: 1. From germline, CDR1 is DFQATT and CDR2 SNEGSKA (reference sequence). The CDR3 extends over 11 amino acids. Reverse transcription of all isolated RNA meant that expressed TCRB transcripts were sequenced. An average of about 3.5 million reads was obtained for naive, central memory and regulatory T cell samples. Only in-frame clones appear in the TCRdb table, and some are missing; sequencing was by immunoSEQ multiplex PCR. The table includes 640,000 or so clones, under 15% detected once. The data belong to a study of beta chain features in type 1 diabetes. General observations from the study: Researchers report that Type 1 diabetes patients had moderately but significantly shorter TCRB CDR3s across all four CD4+ subsets. The study left unresolved whether HLA type influences TCRB rearrangement.

The chain uses TRBV20-1 and TRBJ1-1; 8 bases agree with TRBD1. This receptor was taken from a man aged 18 to 29 with type 1 diabetes. Source material: naive CD4+ T cells from blood. The CDR3: CSAREQGGAFF. The CDR3 coding sequence is TGCAGTGCTAGAGAACAGGGGGGAGCTTTCTTT.